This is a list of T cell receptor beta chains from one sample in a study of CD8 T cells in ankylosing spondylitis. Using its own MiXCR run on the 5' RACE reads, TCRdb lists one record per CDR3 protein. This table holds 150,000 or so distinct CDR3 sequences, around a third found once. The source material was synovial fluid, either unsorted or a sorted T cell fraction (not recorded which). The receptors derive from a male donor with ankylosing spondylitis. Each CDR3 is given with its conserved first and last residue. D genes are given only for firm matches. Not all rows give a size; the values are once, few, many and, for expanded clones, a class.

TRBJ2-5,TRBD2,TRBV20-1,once,TGCAGTGCTAGGAGAGCGGGGGCCCCAATTTTC,CSARRAGAPIF
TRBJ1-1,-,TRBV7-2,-,TGTGCCAGCAGCTTAACCGGGACCCCGAACACTGAAGCTTTCTTT,CASSLTGTPNTEAFF
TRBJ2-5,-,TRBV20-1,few,TGCAGTGCTAGGGTGGCAGGGAAAGAGACCCAGTACTTC,CSARVAGKETQYF
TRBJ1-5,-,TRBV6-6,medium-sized,TGTGCCAGCAGTAATGCCGGGGTTCAGCCCCAGCATTTT,CASSNAGVQPQHF
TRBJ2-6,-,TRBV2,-,TGTGCCAGCAGTGTGGGACCGCCGGGGACTGGGGCCAACGTCCTGACTTTC,CASSVGPPGTGANVLTF
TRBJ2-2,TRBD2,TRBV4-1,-,TGCGCCAGCAGCCAAGAAGGGACTAGCGGGAGGGCCAGCACCGGGGAGCTGTTTTTT,CASSQEGTSGRASTGELFF
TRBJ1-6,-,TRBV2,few,TGTGCCAGCAGCCTTCAACCTAGTGGGTCACCCCTCCACTTT,CASSLQPSGSPLHF
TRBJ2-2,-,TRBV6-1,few,TGTGCCAGCAGTGTTTTTAGGGCGAACACCGGGGAGCTGTTTTTT,CASSVFRANTGELFF
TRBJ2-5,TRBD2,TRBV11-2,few,TGTGCCAGCAGCCCAGGACTAGCCCACGAGACCCAGTACTTC,CASSPGLAHETQYF
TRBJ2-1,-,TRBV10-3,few,TGTGCCATCAGTGAGTCAGGAGTCCCTCCCTACAATGAGCAGTTCTTC,CAISESGVPPYNEQFF
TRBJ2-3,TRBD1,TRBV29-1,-,TGCAGCGTAGGACAGGGGGCAGATACGCAGTATTTT,CSVGQGADTQYF
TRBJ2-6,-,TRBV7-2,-,TGTGCCAGCAGCCGCGACTCTGGGGCCAACATCCTGACTTTC,CASSRDSGANILTF
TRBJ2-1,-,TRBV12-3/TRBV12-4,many,TGTGCCAGCAGGCGAGAAGGGGATGAGCAGTTCTTC,CASRREGDEQFF
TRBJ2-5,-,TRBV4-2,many,TGTGCCAGCAGCCAATTAGGGGGAGAGACCCAGTACTTC,CASSQLGGETQYF
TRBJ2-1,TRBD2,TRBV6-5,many,TGTGCCAGCAGTTGGGCTAGCGGGGCTCCCTACAATGAGCAGTTCTTC,CASSWASGAPYNEQFF
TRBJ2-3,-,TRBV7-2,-,TGTGCCAGCAGCCGAACCCGGGACCAATTGCAGTATTTT,CASSRTRDQLQYF
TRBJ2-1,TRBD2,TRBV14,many,TGTGCCAGCAGCTTCCGGGGACTAGGTCTTGGTGAGCAGTTCTTC,CASSFRGLGLGEQFF
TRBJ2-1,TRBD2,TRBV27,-,TGTGCCAGCACCGCAGCGGGAGTAACCTACAATGAGCAGTTCTTC,CASTAAGVTYNEQFF
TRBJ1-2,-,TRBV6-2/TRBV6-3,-,TGTGCCAGCAGCCCCCTTGTGTGGGGCTACACCTTC,CASSPLVWGYTF
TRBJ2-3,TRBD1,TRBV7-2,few,TGTGCCAGCAGCGGGACAGGGTTCACAGATACGCAGTATTTT,CASSGTGFTDTQYF
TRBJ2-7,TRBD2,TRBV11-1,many,TGTGCCAGCAGCTACGCAGCGGGAGAGACCTACGAGCAGTACTTC,CASSYAAGETYEQYF
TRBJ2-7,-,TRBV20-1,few,TGCAGTGCTAGAGGTGACAGGACCTACGAGCAGTACTTC,CSARGDRTYEQYF
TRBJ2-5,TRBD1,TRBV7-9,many,TGTGCCAGCAGCTTAGGGACAGGGAGTAAGCAAGAGACCCAGTACTTC,CASSLGTGSKQETQYF
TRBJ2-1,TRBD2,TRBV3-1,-,TGTGCCAGCAGCCAAGTTGGGACTAGCGGGAGAATCAATGAGCAGTTCTTC,CASSQVGTSGRINEQFF
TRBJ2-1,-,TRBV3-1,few,TGTGCCAGCAGCCTGAGATCACCCCTATACAATGAGCAGTTCTTC,CASSLRSPLYNEQFF
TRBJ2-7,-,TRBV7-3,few,TGTGCCAGCAGCCCGCGAGGGGGTGGCGGCTACGAGCAGTACTTC,CASSPRGGGGYEQYF
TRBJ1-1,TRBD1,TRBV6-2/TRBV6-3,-,TGTGCCAGCAGCTCGGCGCAGGGGGCCATGAACACTGAAGCTTTCTTT,CASSSAQGAMNTEAFF
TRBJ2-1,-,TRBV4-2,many,TGTGCCAGCAGCCAAGGCCCGTTTGGCTCCTACAATGAGCAGTTCTTC,CASSQGPFGSYNEQFF
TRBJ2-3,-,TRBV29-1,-,TGCAGCGTTAACCCCCTCCCAGATACGCAGTATTTT,CSVNPLPDTQYF
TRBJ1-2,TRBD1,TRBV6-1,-,TGTGCCAGCAGAGGGGGACAGAGGATGGGCGATGGCTACACCTTC,CASRGGQRMGDGYTF
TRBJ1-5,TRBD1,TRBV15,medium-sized,TGTGCCACCAGCAGAGATCCCCCGGGACAGGGGGACAATCAGCCCCAGCATTTT,CATSRDPPGQGDNQPQHF
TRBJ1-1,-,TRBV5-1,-,TGCGCCAGCAGCTCTAGCTCTTACCCTGGGGCTTTCTTT,CASSSSSYPGAFF
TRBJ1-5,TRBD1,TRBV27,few,TGTGCCAGCAGTTCCTACGCCGGGACAGGGAATCAGCCCCAGCATTTT,CASSSYAGTGNQPQHF
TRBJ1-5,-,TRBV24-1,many,TGTGCCACCAGTGACCACGGACCTGATCAGCCCCAGCATTTT,CATSDHGPDQPQHF
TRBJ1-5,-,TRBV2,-,TGTGCCAGCAGGGGTGACAGTTACAATCAGCCCCAGCATTTT,CASRGDSYNQPQHF
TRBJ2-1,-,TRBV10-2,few,TGCGCCAGCAGTGCCGACTGGGATGAGCAGTTCTTC,CASSADWDEQFF
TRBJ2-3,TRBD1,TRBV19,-,TGTGCCAGTAGTCATGGACAGGCCACAGATACGCAGTATTTT,CASSHGQATDTQYF